This record covers a single TCR beta chain. Its cognate antigen is unknown. This likely comes from a read error, as the CDR3 has no conserved phenylalanine or tryptophan at its end. Amplifying from RNA transcripts, the study obtained TCR beta CDR3 regions. RT-PCR was first run with HTBI primers, then multiplex PCR in a second round. TCRdb called the multiplex PCR reads again in MiXCR, with one record for every CDR3 protein. The table lists some 350,000 distinct CDR3 sequences, approximately 18% of them singletons, with approximately 2.4% in the top ten. This sample is part of a study of Graves' ophthalmopathy and Graves' hyperthyroidism. Study-wide findings and caveats: Ophthalmopathy progression was predicted by the model at 70.59% sensitivity and about 79% specificity. Blood samples also showed most expanded thyroid clonotypes exceeding 0.001 frequency.

In germline, CDR1 is MNHEY, CDR2 SVGAGI. The length of the CDR3 is 14 residues. Trimming pared 3 bases from V and 3 bases from J, leaving 11 bases between. Material: peripheral blood. The V call is TRBV6-5, the J call TRBJ1-1; D is uncertain. The sequence was collected from an adult woman with stable Graves' hyperthyroidism. Here the CDR3 DNA reads TGTGCCAGCAGTTATAGGCAGGTCGACACTGAAGCTTTCTAT. This translates into CASSYRQVDTEAFY.